This T cell receptor (beta chain) was recorded in a study of blood T cells in healthy people across ages. Study-wide results and caveats: In these data, TCR beta diversity tracked strongly with naive T cell percentage. Shifts in expanded clonotypes may have been confounded by donor CMV status, which was unknown.

CDR1 is MDHEN, CDR2 SYDVKM, per germline. Losses at the gene ends were 8 bases for V and 0 bases for J; bases not matched to a gene: 7. The CDR3 has 14 amino acids. As for this clonotype: The antigen is undetermined.

Together with a sample-barcoded 5' primer, a J-beta primer mix was included in a second PCR lasting 7 to 11 cycles. TCRdb recomputed calls from the 5' RACE reads with MiXCR, one row per CDR3 protein. The repertoire includes about 970,000 distinct CDR3 sequences, roughly 51% of them detected once, and around 21% sits in the top ten. Material: blood. This chain joins TRBV28 and TRBJ2-7; TRBD2 matches 7 bases. This sequence originates from a woman between 55 and 75 years old in good health. CDR3 sequence: CASCPSGGSYEQYF. CDR3 DNA sequence: TGTGCCAGCTGTCCTAGCGGAGGCTCCTACGAGCAGTACTTC.